The 26 T cell receptor beta chains presented below share a single source sample, sequenced in a study of cytomegalovirus exposure and HLA in healthy donors. PCR was performed using 60 Vbeta and 13 Jbeta primers. Here immunoSEQ multiplex PCR was the method, and the copy in TCRdb shows in-frame clones only, minus some. The profile shows 100,000 or so clones, about 68% of them singletons. The sequenced sample consisted of PBMCs. The receptors originated from a male donor in good health and CMV-seropositive.

This clone has just one count. V is TRBV6-1 and J is TRBJ1-2, with a weak D call TRBD1 (5 bases). The CDR3 sequence is 14 residues long. The V end was cut by 2 bases, the J end by 4 bases, with 11 bases between. Germline lookup yields CDR1 MNHNS and CDR2 SASEGT. The CDR3 DNA reads as TGTGCCAGCAGTGAAACACAGGCTAGCTATGGCTACACCTTC. As protein: CASSETQASYGYTF.

The CDR3 bases are TGTGCCAGCTGGGGGGGGGAGACCCAGTACTTC. Translated, it gives CASWGGETQYF. V usage is TRBV2 and J usage is TRBJ2-5, with TRBD2 matching over 7 bases. Germline V gene lookup returns CDR1 SNHLY and CDR2 FYNNEI. V lost 8 bases, J lost 5 bases, and 2 bases stayed unmatched. The CDR3 sequence is 11 residues long.

This clone turned up a few times. This chain uses TRBV5-1 with TRBJ1-1; unclear D gene. Germline-derived CDR1 and CDR2 are SGHRS and YFSETQ. The CDR3 totals 12 residues. The V end lost 4 bases, the J end lost 1 base, and 5 bases lay between the germline ends. DNA for the CDR3: TGCGCCAGCAGCCGTAAGAACACTGAAGCTTTCTTT. Its translation: CASSRKNTEAFF.

There are a few counts of this clone. This chain links TRBV19 with TRBJ2-5; D unclear. The germline CDR1 and CDR2 sequences are LNHDA and SQIVND (reference sequence). Trimming stripped 4 bases from V and 5 bases from J, with 20 bases between. The CDR3 spans 16 residues. The CDR3 region is CASSTPGISLGETQYF. DNA of the CDR3: TGTGCCAGTAGTACCCCCGGCATATCGCTCGGGGAGACCCAGTACTTC.

The V and J genes are TRBV4-3 and TRBJ2-6; 8 bases align to TRBD1. Trimming at V came to 4 bases and at J to 4 bases, leaving 18 bases not matched to a gene. The germline CDR1 and CDR2 sequences are LGHNA and YSLEER. This CDR3 is built from 20 residues. The CDR3 DNA is TGCGCCAGCAGCCCCATAGGCGGACAGGGAATGCTCTCAGGGGCCAACGTCCTGACTTTC. Protein sequence: CASSPIGGQGMLSGANVLTF.

The chain combines TRBV7-9 with TRBJ2-7, with 9 bases lining up with TRBD1. This CDR3 has 13 residues. V gave up 4 bases and J gave up 4 bases; unmatched junction bases: 2. CDR1 and CDR2 (germline): SEHNR, FQNEAQ (reference sequence). CDR3 residues: CASSSGTGYEQYF. The CDR3 region has the DNA TGTGCCAGCAGCTCCGGGACAGGGTACGAGCAGTACTTC. The whole variable domain, remainder taken from reference TRBV7-9 and TRBJ2-7, is DTGVSQNPRHKITKRGQNVTFRCDPISEHNRLYWYRQTLGQGPEFLTYFQNEAQLEKSRLLSDRFSAERPKGSFSTLEIQRTEQGDSAMYLCASSSGTGYEQYFGPGTRLTVT.

The CDR3 nucleotides read TGCGCCAGCAGCTTGCGCAGGTACGAGCAGTACTTC. Its protein product is CASSLRRYEQYF. The rearrangement links TRBV5-1 to TRBJ2-7, with D uncertain. This CDR3 spans 12 amino acids. In germline, CDR1 is SGHRS, CDR2 YFSETQ. The V end lost 1 base, the J end lost 4 bases, and 6 bases lay between the germline ends.

V and J are TRBV2 and TRBJ2-5, with D tentatively TRBD2 (5 bases). The germline CDR1 and CDR2 sequences are SNHLY and FYNNEI. V lost 11 bases and J lost 1, with 14 bases in between. There are 13 residues in the CDR3. The CDR3: CAGNRLLQETQYF. The DNA of the CDR3 is TGTGCCGGCAACCGACTACTCCAAGAGACCCAGTACTTC.

There are a few counts of this clone. The chain uses TRBV9 and TRBJ2-3, with 8 positions matching TRBD2. J lost 10 bases, V lost 4 bases, and 14 bases had no gene match. This CDR3 is 15 amino acids long. Germline CDR1 is SGDLS and CDR2 is YYNGEE. DNA for the CDR3: TGTGCCAGCAGCCCCCCCCCTAGCGGGTCCTCCCCGCAGTATTTT. Protein product: CASSPPPSGSSPQYF.

The chain combines TRBV4-1 with TRBJ2-7; possible D gene TRBD1, 5 bases. Germline CDR1 MGHRA, CDR2 YSYEKL. The CDR3 contains 14 residues. Deletions cut 0 bases from V and 5 bases from J, with 11 bases between. The CDR3 nucleotides are TGCGCCAGCAGCCAAGAGGGTAGGGGCAACGAGCAGTACTTC. Its protein is CASSQEGRGNEQYF.

This clone was detected only a few times. The chain carries TRBV6-5 and TRBJ2-4, with D possibly matching TRBD1 (6 bases). CDR3 length equals 14 residues. Germline-derived CDR1 and CDR2 are MNHEY and SVGAGI. V was shortened by 6 bases and J by 0 bases, with 9 bases between the two germline ends. The CDR3, as DNA: TGTGCCAGCAGCTGGACAGTAGCCAAAAACATTCAGTACTTC. The encoded protein is CASSWTVAKNIQYF.

V usage is TRBV6-1 and J usage is TRBJ2-5; 7 bases line up with TRBD2. Trimming at V came to 4 bases and at J to 3 bases, leaving 11 bases not matched to a gene. The length of the CDR3 is 16 residues. Germline loops: CDR1 MNHNS, CDR2 SASEGT. The CDR3 region is CASSGRTSGGKETQYF. The CDR3 nucleotides read TGTGCCAGCAGTGGAAGGACTTCGGGGGGAAAAGAGACCCAGTACTTC.

This chain uses TRBV5-6 with TRBJ2-6; D may be TRBD2 (6 bases). V dropped 4 bases and J dropped 4 bases, with 9 bases sitting between them. There are 14 residues in the CDR3. Germline V gives CDR1 SGHDT, CDR2 YYEEEE. The CDR3 nucleotides read TGTGCCAGCAGCCGGGGGTGGGGGGCCAACGTCCTGACTTTC. Translated, it gives CASSRGWGANVLTF.

The chain couples TRBV2 to TRBJ1-4, with D uncertain. This CDR3 region has 14 residues. CDR1 is SNHLY and CDR2 is FYNNEI in the germline V gene. Trimming took off 7 bases at V and 3 bases at J, with 12 bases between the two ends. The CDR3 DNA sequence: TGTGCCAGCAATCAGAGGGTGTCTAATGAAAAACTGTTTTTT. Amino acids: CASNQRVSNEKLFF.

The chain joins TRBV27 to TRBJ2-2; D possibly corresponds to TRBD1 (5 bases). Germline assignment: CDR1 MNHEY and CDR2 SMNVEV (reference sequence). The CDR3 consists of 13 residues. Trimming removed 6 bases at V and 5 bases at J, with 10 bases between. CDR3 sequence: CASSIGDTGELFF. CDR3 DNA: TGTGCCAGCAGCATAGGGGATACCGGGGAGCTGTTTTTT.

The rearrangement uses TRBV4-3 and TRBJ1-5, with 8 positions matching TRBD1. Germline lookup yields CDR1 LGHNA and CDR2 YSLEER. The V and J ends lost 2 bases and 5 bases, in that order; junction bases with no gene match: 5. CDR3 length equals 15 residues. CDR3 nucleotide sequence: TGCGCCAGCAGCCAATCCCCAGGGGGCCATCAGCCCCAGCATTTT. Residues: CASSQSPGGHQPQHF.

This clone came up a few times. The chain employs TRBV6-1 and TRBJ1-2; D is unclear. In germline, CDR1 is MNHNS, CDR2 SASEGT. CDR3 length equals 13 residues. V was shortened by 6 bases and J by 3 bases, with 11 bases between the two germline ends. The CDR3 DNA sequence: TGTGCCAGCAGGGACGGAGGTTACTATGGCTACACCTTC. This codes for CASRDGGYYGYTF.

The V and J genes are TRBV15 and TRBJ2-1, with 8 positions matching TRBD2. Germline V CDR1 and CDR2: LNHNV, YYDKDF (reference sequence). CDR3 length equals 19 residues. J was trimmed by 7 bases and V by 1 base; bases with no gene match: 18. The CDR3 DNA reads TGTGCCACCAGCAGAGCGCTGGCGGGGGGAGGGGGTTGGGAAAATGAGCAGTTCTTC. It specifies CATSRALAGGGGWENEQFF.

The rearrangement uses TRBV15 and TRBJ1-2; D uncertain. The CDR3 runs 14 residues. Trimming took 0 bases from V and 3 from J, leaving 8 bases between them. Germline assignment: CDR1 LNHNV and CDR2 YYDKDF (reference sequence). The chain's CDR3 is CATSRDRGYYGYTF. In DNA form, the CDR3 reads TGTGCCACCAGCAGAGATCGAGGGTACTATGGCTACACCTTC.

The gene calls are TRBV5-1 and TRBJ1-6, with D possibly TRBD1 on 5 matching bases. V was shortened by 5 bases and J by 7 bases, with 13 bases between the two germline ends. Germline CDR1 and CDR2: SGHRS and YFSETQ. The length of the CDR3 is 14 residues. CDR3 sequence: CASRDAGNNSPLHF. The CDR3 nucleotides read TGCGCCAGCAGGGACGCAGGGAACAATTCACCCCTCCACTTT.

A remark on this clone: Other nucleotide sequences from this sample produce the same CDR3. This chain joins TRBV18 and TRBJ1-5, with D possibly TRBD1 on 5 matching bases. The germline CDR1 and CDR2 sequences are KGHSH and LQKENI. The V end was cut by 2 bases, the J end by 5 bases, with 7 bases between. CDR3 length: 13 amino acids. The CDR3 is CASSPGGDQPQHF. The CDR3 bases are TGTGCCAGCTCACCAGGGGGGGATCAGCCCCAGCATTTT. The full variable domain, completed using reference TRBV18 and TRBJ1-5, is NAGVMQNPRHLVRRRGQEARLRCSPMKGHSHVYWYRQLPEEGLKFMVYLQKENIIDESGMPKERFSAEFPKEGPSILRIQQVVRGDSAAYFCASSPGGDQPQHFGDGTRLSIL.

V and J are TRBV6-5 and TRBJ2-3, with TRBD2 identical over 12 bases. Trimming cost V 7 bases and J 4 bases; bases outside gene matches: 6. From germline, CDR1 is MNHEY and CDR2 SVGAGI. This CDR3 is 15 amino acids long. The CDR3 protein is CASTRLAGGPDTQYF. DNA for the CDR3: TGTGCCAGCACTCGTCTAGCGGGGGGGCCAGATACGCAGTATTTT.

V usage is TRBV7-9 and J usage is TRBJ1-6; TRBD1 might be the D (6 bases). The CDR3 totals 12 residues. Germline V gene lookup returns CDR1 SEHNR and CDR2 FQNEAQ (reference sequence). CDR3 amino acids: CVTGLKDSPLHF. As DNA, the CDR3 is TGTGTAACAGGGTTGAAGGATTCACCCCTCCACTTT.

CDR3 protein: CASSLSGGRNEQFF. In nucleotides, the CDR3 is TGTGCCAGCAGCTTGTCGGGGGGGCGGAATGAGCAGTTCTTC. The V call is TRBV5-4, the J call TRBJ2-1; the match to TRBD2 covers 8 bases. There are 14 residues in the CDR3. Germline V gives CDR1 SGHNT, CDR2 YYREEE (reference sequence). V lost 1 base and J lost 7; bases outside the gene matches: 4.

This sequence joins TRBV13 and TRBJ1-1; D is ambiguous. CDR3 length: 16 amino acids. Germline V gene sequence: CDR1 PRHDT, CDR2 FYEKMQ (reference sequence). V gave up 0 bases and J gave up 0 bases, with 11 bases separating them. CDR3 sequence reads: CASSLGLVGMNTEAFF. The CDR3 DNA reads as TGTGCCAGCAGCTTAGGCCTGGTGGGCATGAACACTGAAGCTTTCTTT.

The chain combines TRBV4-1 with TRBJ2-7; 8 bases fit TRBD2. Losses at the gene ends were 2 bases for V and 2 bases for J; bases not matched to a gene: 5. The CDR3 spans 15 residues. Germline V gives CDR1 MGHRA, CDR2 YSYEKL. This chain's CDR3 is CASSQLGGAPYEQYF. In nucleotides, the CDR3 is TGCGCCAGCAGCCAACTCGGGGGGGCCCCCTACGAGCAGTACTTC.